A single sample is the source of the 8 T cell receptor beta chains below, sequenced in a study of T cells in Graves' hyperthyroidism and ophthalmopathy. The CDR3 regions of TCR beta were amplified from RNA transcripts. In the first-round RT-PCR of the TCR CDR3, the HTBI primer set was used. TCRdb itself ran the multiplex PCR reads through MiXCR, one entry per CDR3 protein. The sample has around 400,000 distinct CDR3 sequences, less than 15% seen once. The specimen sequenced was blood. The origin of the receptors is a woman between 18 and 29 years old with Graves' hyperthyroidism.

This clonotype was recorded many times. The V and J genes are TRBV6-1 and TRBJ2-7; D gene ambiguous. V lost 8 bases to trimming and J lost 3 bases, with 11 bases between them. Germline V lookup: CDR1 MNHNS, CDR2 SASEGT. This CDR3 region has 12 residues. CDR3 nucleotides: TGTGCCAGCGCCGGCCCAAACTACGAGCAGTACTTC. Protein product: CASAGPNYEQYF.

This clonotype has more than one count but fewer than ten. The chain is built from TRBV7-9 and TRBJ1-1; D gene uncertain. Germline V gene lookup returns CDR1 SEHNR and CDR2 FQNEAQ (reference sequence). With 2 bases removed from V and 0 bases from J, the gap between germline ends came to 7 bases. The CDR3 runs 14 residues. The chain's CDR3 is CASSLREVNTEAFF. Here the CDR3 DNA reads TGTGCCAGCAGCTTAAGAGAAGTGAACACTGAAGCTTTCTTT.

This chain joins TRBV5-1 and TRBJ2-3, with D uncertain. V lost 9 bases and J lost 2, with 16 bases in between. The CDR3 is 14 amino acids. Germline-derived CDR1 and CDR2 are SGHRS and YFSETQ. The CDR3 is CATCLSPYTDTQYF. The CDR3 region has the DNA TGCGCCACATGCTTATCTCCGTACACAGATACGCAGTATTTT.

V and J are TRBV20-1 and TRBJ1-5; D possibly corresponds to TRBD1 (6 bases). The CDR3 is made up of 15 amino acids. Germline-derived CDR1 and CDR2 are DFQATT and SNEGSKA (reference sequence). V lost 6 bases, J lost 2 bases, and 17 bases lay in between. The CDR3 DNA reads as TGCAGTGCCCCGCAGGGCCCAGGGGGCAATCAGCCCCAGCATTTT. Translated: CSAPQGPGGNQPQHF.

The CDR3 loop is CASSESLAGEPGEADTQYF. CDR3 DNA sequence: TGTGCCAGCAGTGAATCACTAGCGGGAGAGCCCGGGGAAGCAGATACGCAGTATTTT. The rearrangement joins TRBV6-4 to TRBJ2-3; 11 bases are shared with TRBD2. V was pared by 3 bases and J by 4 bases, with 15 bases of the junction left unmatched. The CDR3 contains 19 residues. The germline gives CDR1 MRHNA, CDR2 SNTAGT.

This clonotype has only a few counts. The chain uses TRBV5-5 and TRBJ2-5; D uncertain. Germline V gene data show CDR1 as SGHKS and CDR2 as YYEKEE (reference sequence). This CDR3 has 15 amino acids. Trimming took 4 bases from V and 4 from J, leaving 17 bases between them. CDR3 loop: CASSLPKWARETQYF. The CDR3 DNA is TGTGCCAGCAGCCTGCCGAAGTGGGCCAGAGAGACCCAGTACTTC.

The V gene is TRBV10-3, the J gene TRBJ1-4; 9 nucleotides line up with TRBD1. V dropped 8 bases and J dropped 6; count of bases not matched to a gene: 4. Germline-derived CDR1 and CDR2 are ENHRY and SYGVKD. CDR3 length: 13 amino acids. DNA for the CDR3: TGTGCCATCGGGAGACAGGGGGATGAAAAACTGTTTTTT. As protein: CAIGRQGDEKLFF.

This clonotype has a handful of counts. The V and J genes are TRBV9 and TRBJ2-7; 11 nucleotides agree with TRBD1. V gave up 0 bases and J gave up 5 bases; unmatched junction bases: 10. Germline-derived CDR1 and CDR2 are SGDLS and YYNGEE. The CDR3 runs 17 residues. The CDR3 sequence: CASSVAGSGQGDDEQYF. CDR3 nucleotides: TGTGCCAGCAGCGTAGCCGGGTCGGGACAGGGGGACGACGAGCAGTACTTC.